This T cell receptor (beta chain) is drawn from a study of T-cell reconstitution after alpha-beta-depleted transplantation in children. Points on this clonotype: The junction differs from germline at one of its ends, possibly a read error.

Molecular barcoding with unique molecular identifiers was used for the TCRbeta library. MiXCR was run by TCRdb on the PCR reads, yielding one entry per CDR3 protein. Found here are approximately 390,000 distinct CDR3 sequences, roughly a tenth of them singletons; the top ten hold 4.5% to 6%. Sequencing was performed on PBMCs from the stem cell graft donor, taken from the stem cell graft. This receptor was identified in a human donor who donated a stem cell graft to a child with acute myeloid leukemia.

The CDR3, as DNA: TGCATTGCTATAGCGGGAGGGAACACCGGGGAGCTGTTTTTT. This sequence encodes CIAIAGGNTGELFF. The chain couples TRBV20-1 to TRBJ2-2; 10 bases map to TRBD2. The CDR3 covers 14 residues. Germline CDR1 and CDR2: DFQATT and SNEGSKA (reference sequence).